These 10 T cell receptor beta chains were sequenced from one sample in a study of blood T cell repertoires in COVID-19. TCRdb keeps only in-frame clones here, not all; method: immunoSEQ multiplex PCR. The sample has 250,000 to 350,000 clones, around 90% seen once; the top ten hold roughly 0.92%. Sequenced material: peripheral blood. All receptors derive from a woman aged 40 to 49 who had recovered from COVID-19.

The rearrangement links TRBV14 to TRBJ2-1; 7 nucleotides agree with TRBD2. CDR3 size: 15 residues. The J segment lost 6 bases and the V segment lost 4 bases, leaving 9 bases of the junction unmatched. Germline CDR1 SGHDN, CDR2 FVKESK. CDR3 bases: TGTGCCAGCAGCCCACCCGGGACTACTCTCAATGAGCAGTTCTTC. Residues: CASSPPGTTLNEQFF.

This clone was observed once. The chain is built from TRBV3-1 (or the pseudogene TRBV3-2) and TRBJ2-2; D call uncertain. CDR1 is LGHDT, CDR2 YNNKEL, per germline (reference sequence). With 1 base removed from V and 4 bases from J, the gap between germline ends came to 10 bases. The CDR3 is made up of 15 amino acids. The CDR3 sequence is CASSQAGLGTGELFF. The DNA for the CDR3 is TGTGCCAGCAGCCAAGCCGGGTTGGGCACCGGGGAGCTGTTTTTT.

Regarding this clone: The sample holds other DNA sequences that translate to the same CDR3. The chain is built from TRBV6-5 and TRBJ1-5, with a tentative D call TRBD1 (6 bases). The germline V and J ends were trimmed by 4 bases and 2 bases, with 6 bases remaining between them. This CDR3 is 13 amino acids long. In germline, CDR1 is MNHEY, CDR2 SVGAGI. Written as DNA, the CDR3 is TGTGCCAGCAGTTCAGGGGGCAATCAGCCCCAGCATTTT. It codes for CASSSGGNQPQHF.

The gene calls are TRBV3-1 (or the pseudogene TRBV3-2) and TRBJ1-1; TRBD1 agrees at 7 bases. CDR1 and CDR2 from the germline V gene are LGHDT and YNNKEL (reference sequence). V shed 2 bases, J shed 3 bases, and the junction held 3 bases outside the gene matches. The CDR3 totals 14 residues. Here the CDR3 reads CASSQNTGDTEAFF. Written as DNA, the CDR3 is TGTGCCAGCAGCCAAAACACAGGGGACACTGAAGCTTTCTTT.

This chain joins TRBV29-1 and TRBJ2-3; D remains ambiguous. Trimming took 0 bases from V and 0 from J, leaving 13 bases between them. This CDR3 has 16 residues. Germline V CDR1 and CDR2: SQVTM, ANQGSEA. The CDR3 protein is CSVEDPPRTSTDTQYF. The CDR3 region has the DNA TGCAGCGTTGAAGACCCCCCGAGAACGAGCACAGATACGCAGTATTTT.

The chain joins TRBV24-1 to TRBJ2-5; a weak D match, TRBD2 (5 bases). CDR3 length equals 14 residues. From germline, CDR1 is KGHDR and CDR2 SFDVKD. V was cut by 5 bases and J by 4 bases, with 13 bases left in between. The CDR3 DNA follows: TGTGCCACCAGTGTCCCGGGGATTCCAGAGACCCAGTACTTC. Translated, it gives CATSVPGIPETQYF.

This clone has just one count. V and J are TRBV24-1 and TRBJ1-2; D is possibly TRBD1 (6 bases). The CDR3 is made up of 13 amino acids. In germline, CDR1 is KGHDR, CDR2 SFDVKD. Between the trimmed V and J ends, which lost 4 bases and 8 bases, there was a span of 13 bases. The CDR3 sequence: CATSEQQGRGYTF. The CDR3 bases are TGTGCCACCAGTGAGCAACAGGGTCGGGGCTACACCTTC.

This clone was seen a single time. The chain couples TRBV5-1 to TRBJ2-7, with D perhaps TRBD1 (5 bases). This CDR3 is 13 amino acids long. The germline V and J ends were trimmed by 3 bases and 0 bases, with 7 bases remaining between them. Germline CDR1 SGHRS, CDR2 YFSETQ. The CDR3 nucleotides read TGCGCCAGCAGCTCGGACAACTCCTACGAGCAGTACTTC. Translation: CASSSDNSYEQYF.

J is TRBJ2-7 and V is TRBV3-1 (or the pseudogene TRBV3-2), with 9 bases aligning to TRBD1. V lost 0 bases to trimming and J lost 2 bases; unmatched junction nucleotides: 5. The length of the CDR3 is 16 residues. Per germline, CDR1 LGHDT and CDR2 YNNKEL (reference sequence). CDR3 amino acids: CASSQDRDRVTYEQYF. The CDR3 region has the DNA TGTGCCAGCAGCCAAGACCGGGACAGGGTAACCTACGAGCAGTACTTC.

The chain uses TRBV5-8 and TRBJ2-1; D perhaps matches TRBD2 (5 bases). Germline V gene data show CDR1 as SGHTS and CDR2 as YDEGEE. This CDR3 has 14 residues. The V end lost 4 bases, the J end lost 5 bases, and 13 bases lay between the germline ends. The CDR3, as DNA: TGTGCCAGCAGCCCCAGCGGTACAGACAATGAGCAGTTCTTC. Protein sequence: CASSPSGTDNEQFF. Together with reference TRBV5-8 and TRBJ2-1, the CDR3 gives the full variable domain: EAGVTQSPTHLIKTRGQQATLRCSPISGHTSVYWYQQALGLGLQFLLWYDEGEERNRGNFPPRFSGRQFPNYSSELNVNALELEDSALYLCASSPSGTDNEQFFGPGTRLTVL.